These T cell receptor beta chains were read from a single sample in a study of CD8 T cells in Susac syndrome. One entry per CDR3 protein results from TCRdb running MiXCR on the immunoSEQ multiplex PCR reads. The table records 85,000 to 90,000 distinct CDR3 sequences, about 93% of them present only once. Sequencing was done on a sample of CD8+ T cells from PBMCs. These receptors were taken from a human donor in good health. The CDR3 runs from the conserved cysteine through the conserved F or W. A D gene is named only where the DNA matches it firmly. Not all rows give a size; the values are once, few, many and, for expanded clones, a class.

d_call	v_call	j_call	clone_size	cdr3_aa	cdr3_nt
-	TRBV3-1	TRBJ2-4	-	CASSQMDSRFQYF	TGTGCCAGCAGCCAAATGGACTCCCGTTTTCAGTACTTC
TRBD1	TRBV7-2	TRBJ2-7	-	CASSTRDRPAYEQYF	TGTGCCAGCAGCACTCGGGACAGGCCGGCCTACGAGCAGTACTTC
-	TRBV25-1	TRBJ1-1	once	CASSEGMRNTEAFF	TGTGCCAGCAGTGAGGGGATGAGGAACACTGAAGCTTTCTTT
TRBD1	TRBV29-1	TRBJ2-7	-	CSVENRGTAYEQYF	TGCAGCGTTGAAAACCGAGGGACAGCCTACGAGCAGTACTTC
-	TRBV6-5	TRBJ1-6	-	CASSYSSGNNSPLHF	TGTGCCAGCAGTTACTCCTCAGGCAATAATTCACCCCTCCACTTT
-	TRBV20-1	TRBJ2-7	-	CSARGQTDTYEQYF	TGCAGTGCTAGAGGTCAGACTGATACCTACGAGCAGTACTTC
TRBD1	TRBV5-4	TRBJ1-2	-	CASLRQGTPYGYTF	TGTGCCAGTTTACGACAGGGGACCCCCTATGGCTACACCTTC
-	TRBV20-1	TRBJ1-2	-	CSALDPGHGLKLNYGYTF	TGCAGTGCACTTGACCCGGGACATGGATTAAAACTCAACTATGGCTACACCTTC
-	TRBV10-3	TRBJ2-7	-	CAIAPYEQYF	TGTGCCATCGCCCCCTACGAGCAGTACTTC
TRBD2	TRBV7-9	TRBJ2-3	-	CASSSGLAGASPVPYTQYF	TGTGCCAGCAGCTCTGGACTAGCGGGGGCGTCCCCCGTCCCTTATACGCAGTATTTT
-	TRBV6-1	TRBJ2-5	-	CASSAPGVPYF	TGTGCCAGCAGTGCCCCGGGGGTCCCGTACTTC
-	TRBV2	TRBJ2-3	-	CASMPKGAIVDTQYF	TGTGCCAGCATGCCAAAAGGGGCGATCGTGGATACGCAGTATTTT
TRBD2	TRBV7-9	TRBJ2-3	-	CASTEVAGAPDTQYF	TGTGCCAGCACCGAGGTAGCGGGGGCCCCAGATACGCAGTATTTT
-	TRBV6-4	TRBJ2-5	-	CASSRPEGEQETQYF	TGTGCCAGCAGCCGCCCTGAGGGGGAACAAGAGACCCAGTACTTC